Listed here are 9 T cell receptor beta chains from one sample, sequenced in a study of identical twins. TCRdb reanalysed the 5' RACE reads using MiXCR and keeps one entry per CDR3 protein. The sample lists around 470,000 distinct CDR3 sequences, approximately 14% occurring once. This sample also appeared in a second study, on yellow fever vaccine responses in identical twins.

Input material: CD4+ T cells sorted from blood. These receptors all come from a woman aged 18-29 years in good health.

Details on this clonotype: This sequence may be a read error, since a much larger clone differs from it by one base. The chain uses TRBV2 and TRBJ2-6; the match to TRBD1 covers 7 bases. The J segment lost 1 base and the V segment lost 6 bases, leaving 3 bases of the junction unmatched. This CDR3 region has 15 residues. Germline V gene sequence: CDR1 SNHLY, CDR2 FYNNEI. The CDR3 coding sequence is TGTGCCAGCAGCGCGACAGGGTCTGGGGCCAACGTCCTGACTTTC. Encoded protein: CASSATGSGANVLTF.

The chain's CDR3 is CASSRGGADTQYF. The CDR3 DNA reads TGTGCCAGCAGCCGCGGGGGGGCAGATACGCAGTATTTT. The chain uses TRBV3-1 and TRBJ2-3; 9 bases match TRBD2. Unmatched junction bases numbered 0, after V lost 4 bases and J lost 4 bases. Germline V CDR1 and CDR2: LGHDT, YNNKEL (reference sequence). The CDR3 is 13 residues long.

This clonotype was seen only a few times. The chain uses TRBV5-6 and TRBJ2-7; 7 nucleotides align to TRBD1. This CDR3 is 15 amino acids long. The junction had 7 bases not matched to a gene; V was cut back by 4 bases and J by 0 bases. From germline, CDR1 is SGHDT and CDR2 YYEEEE. CDR3 sequence (DNA): TGTGCCAGCAGCCTGGACAGGCCGAGCTCCTACGAGCAGTACTTC. The encoded protein is CASSLDRPSSYEQYF.

This clonotype appeared a few times. The chain couples TRBV6-1 to TRBJ1-4; no clear D gene. The V gene's germline CDR1 is MNHNS and CDR2 SASEGT. V lost 6 bases and J 3 bases, leaving 14 bases between the germline ends. This CDR3 has 15 residues. The CDR3 is CASSSRGVSNEKLFF. The CDR3 DNA follows: TGTGCCAGCAGCAGCCGCGGGGTATCTAATGAAAAACTGTTTTTT.

This clonotype was counted many times. The chain recombines TRBV9 with TRBJ2-1; 11 bases align to TRBD2. The CDR3 contains 16 residues. The J segment lost 7 bases and the V segment lost 4 bases, leaving 10 bases of the junction unmatched. Germline V gene data show CDR1 as SGDLS and CDR2 as YYNGEE. The CDR3 reads CASSPRPSGGINEQFF. CDR3 bases: TGTGCCAGCAGCCCCCGGCCTAGCGGGGGGATTAATGAGCAGTTCTTC.

Only a few counts were recorded for this clonotype. The genes are TRBV6-2 or TRBV6-3 and TRBJ2-1, with D perhaps TRBD2 (6 bases). Trimming took off 7 bases at V and 6 bases at J, with 16 bases between the two ends. CDR1 is MNHEY and CDR2 is SVGEGT in the germline V gene. The CDR3 loop spans 14 amino acids. The CDR3 DNA is TGTGCCAGCATACGGCCTCCCGGGGGCAATGAGCAGTTCTTC. It codes for CASIRPPGGNEQFF.

The sample holds a few counts of this clonotype. The genes are TRBV29-1 and TRBJ2-5; no clear D gene. The V and J ends lost 6 bases and 3 bases respectively, with 26 bases between them. Germline assignment: CDR1 SQVTM and CDR2 ANQGSEA. The CDR3 length is 17 residues. The CDR3 region is CSVSPADSSLREETQYF. In nucleotides, the CDR3 is TGCAGCGTCTCCCCGGCCGACTCCTCCCTTCGGGAAGAGACCCAGTACTTC.

The chain combines TRBV29-1 with TRBJ2-7, with 7 bases identical to TRBD1. The CDR3 contains 13 residues. In germline, CDR1 is SQVTM, CDR2 ANQGSEA. Trimming removed 6 bases from V and 9 bases from J; junction bases left unmatched: 14. CDR3 amino acids: CSVAAGGESGQYF. CDR3 nucleotides: TGCAGCGTCGCCGCAGGGGGTGAATCAGGGCAGTACTTC.

The chain employs TRBV19 and TRBJ2-3; maybe TRBD2 (6 bases). CDR1 is LNHDA, CDR2 SQIVND, per germline (reference sequence). Trimming pared 6 bases from V and 2 bases from J, leaving 15 bases between. This CDR3 is built from 15 residues. The CDR3 sequence: CASSHGLFITDTQYF. The CDR3 DNA is TGTGCCAGTAGCCACGGACTATTCATCACAGATACGCAGTATTTT.